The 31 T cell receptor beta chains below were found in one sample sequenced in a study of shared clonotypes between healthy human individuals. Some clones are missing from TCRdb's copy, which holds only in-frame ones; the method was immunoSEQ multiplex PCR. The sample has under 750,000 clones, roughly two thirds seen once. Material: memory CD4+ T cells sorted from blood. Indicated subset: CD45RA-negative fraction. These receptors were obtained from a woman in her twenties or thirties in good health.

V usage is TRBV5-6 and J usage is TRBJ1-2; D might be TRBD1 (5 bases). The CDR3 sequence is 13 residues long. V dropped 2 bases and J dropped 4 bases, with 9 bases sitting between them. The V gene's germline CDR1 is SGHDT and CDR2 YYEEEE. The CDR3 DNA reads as TGTGCCAGCAGCTTCGGGACTGGCTATGGCTACACCTTC. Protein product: CASSFGTGYGYTF.

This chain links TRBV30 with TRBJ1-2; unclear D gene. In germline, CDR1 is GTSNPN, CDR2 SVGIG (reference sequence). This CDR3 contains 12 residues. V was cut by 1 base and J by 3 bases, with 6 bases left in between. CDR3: CAWSEQHYGYTF. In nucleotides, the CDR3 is TGTGCCTGGAGTGAACAACACTATGGCTACACCTTC.

For the CDR3, the DNA is TGTGCCTGGAGTCTTCAGGGAGACTATGGCTACACCTTC. Protein sequence: CAWSLQGDYGYTF. The chain uses TRBV30 and TRBJ1-2; possible D gene TRBD1, 5 bases. The germline CDR1 and CDR2 sequences are GTSNPN and SVGIG (reference sequence). The V gene lost 2 bases and the J gene lost 3 bases, with 10 bases spanning the gap. This CDR3 comprises 13 residues.

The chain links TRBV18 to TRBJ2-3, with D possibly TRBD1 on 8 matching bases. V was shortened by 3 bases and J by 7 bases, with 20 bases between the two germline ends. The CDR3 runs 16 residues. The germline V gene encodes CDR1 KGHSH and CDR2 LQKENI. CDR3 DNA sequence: TGTGCCAGCTCACCTTCCCAGGGGGCGGGAGTGAATACGCAGTATTTT. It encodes CASSPSQGAGVNTQYF.

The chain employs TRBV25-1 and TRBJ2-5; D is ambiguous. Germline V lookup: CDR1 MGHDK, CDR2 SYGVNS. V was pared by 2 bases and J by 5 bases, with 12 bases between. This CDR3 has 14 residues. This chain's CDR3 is CASSESPRWETQYF. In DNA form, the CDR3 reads TGTGCCAGCAGTGAAAGTCCCCGGTGGGAGACCCAGTACTTC.

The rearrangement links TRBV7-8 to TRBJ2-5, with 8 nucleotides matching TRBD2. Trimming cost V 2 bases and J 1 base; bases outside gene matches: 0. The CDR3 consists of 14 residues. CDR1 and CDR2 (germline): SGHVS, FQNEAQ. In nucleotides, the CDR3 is TGTGCCAGCAGCTTACGGGAGGGCCAAGAGACCCAGTACTTC. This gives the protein CASSLREGQETQYF.

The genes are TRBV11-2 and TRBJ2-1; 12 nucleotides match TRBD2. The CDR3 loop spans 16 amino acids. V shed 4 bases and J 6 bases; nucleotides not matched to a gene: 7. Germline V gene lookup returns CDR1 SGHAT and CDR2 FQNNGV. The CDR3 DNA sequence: TGTGCCAGCAGCTCCTCATGGACTAGCGGGATCAATGAGCAGTTCTTC. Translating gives CASSSSWTSGINEQFF.

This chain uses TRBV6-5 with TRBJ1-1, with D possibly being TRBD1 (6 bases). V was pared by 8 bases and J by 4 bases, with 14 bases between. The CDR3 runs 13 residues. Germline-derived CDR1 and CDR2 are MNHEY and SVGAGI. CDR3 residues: CASLTGPFTEAFF. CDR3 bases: TGTGCCAGCCTGACAGGCCCCTTCACTGAAGCTTTCTTT.

The CDR3 DNA reads as TGCGGAGGGAAAGGGCTACACGAGCAGTACTTC. Its translation: CGGKGLHEQYF. This rearrangement joins TRBV20-1 to TRBJ2-7; TRBD2 might be the D (6 bases). Germline V CDR1 and CDR2: DFQATT, SNEGSKA (reference sequence). The CDR3 has 11 amino acids.

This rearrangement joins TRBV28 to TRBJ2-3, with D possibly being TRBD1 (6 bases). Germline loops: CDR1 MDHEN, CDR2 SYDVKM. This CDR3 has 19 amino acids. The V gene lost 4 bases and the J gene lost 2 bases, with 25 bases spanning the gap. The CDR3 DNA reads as TGTGCCAGCAGTTCATTATGGGCCGTAGAGGACAGTACCACAGATACGCAGTATTTT. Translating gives CASSSLWAVEDSTTDTQYF.

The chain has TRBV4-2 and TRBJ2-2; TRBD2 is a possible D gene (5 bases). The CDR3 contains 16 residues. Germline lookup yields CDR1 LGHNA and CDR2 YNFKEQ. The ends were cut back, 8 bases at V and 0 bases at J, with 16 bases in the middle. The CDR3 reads CASSIAEGTNTGELFF. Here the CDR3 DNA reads TGTGCCAGCTCCATAGCAGAGGGAACGAACACCGGGGAGCTGTTTTTT.

For the CDR3, the DNA is TGTGCCAGCAGCCAAGATGGGGCGGGAGGGCACAATGAGCAGTTCTTC. Encoded protein: CASSQDGAGGHNEQFF. This chain joins TRBV4-2 and TRBJ2-1; 9 bases fit TRBD2. The CDR3 loop spans 16 amino acids. Unmatched junction bases numbered 5, after V lost 0 bases and J lost 5 bases. Per germline, CDR1 LGHNA and CDR2 YNFKEQ.

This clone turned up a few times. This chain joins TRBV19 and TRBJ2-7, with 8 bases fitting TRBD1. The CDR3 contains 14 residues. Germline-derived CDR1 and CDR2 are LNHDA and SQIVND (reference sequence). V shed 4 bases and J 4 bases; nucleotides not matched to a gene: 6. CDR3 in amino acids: CASSTRGQGYEQYF. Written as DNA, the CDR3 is TGTGCCAGTAGTACCCGCGGACAGGGATACGAGCAGTACTTC. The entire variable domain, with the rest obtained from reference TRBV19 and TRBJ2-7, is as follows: DGGITQSPKYLFRKEGQNVTLSCEQNLNHDAMYWYRQDPGQGLRLIYYSQIVNDFQKGDIAEGYSVSREKKESFPLTVTSAQKNPTAFYLCASSTRGQGYEQYFGPGTRLTVT.

CDR3 protein: CASSRDRQEHGYTF. DNA for the CDR3: TGTGCCAGTAGTAGGGACAGGCAAGAGCATGGCTACACCTTC. This chain joins TRBV19 and TRBJ1-2; 8 bases are shared with TRBD1. CDR1 is LNHDA, CDR2 SQIVND, per germline (reference sequence). This CDR3 region has 14 residues. V shed 4 bases, J shed 6 bases, and the junction held 7 bases outside the gene matches.

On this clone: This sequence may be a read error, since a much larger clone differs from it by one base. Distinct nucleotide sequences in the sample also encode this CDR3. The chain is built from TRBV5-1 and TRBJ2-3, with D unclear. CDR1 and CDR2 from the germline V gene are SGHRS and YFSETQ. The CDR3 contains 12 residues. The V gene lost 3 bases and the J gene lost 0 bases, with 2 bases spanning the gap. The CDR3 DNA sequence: TGCGCCAGCAGCTCCAGCACAGATACGCAGTATTTT. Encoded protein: CASSSSTDTQYF.

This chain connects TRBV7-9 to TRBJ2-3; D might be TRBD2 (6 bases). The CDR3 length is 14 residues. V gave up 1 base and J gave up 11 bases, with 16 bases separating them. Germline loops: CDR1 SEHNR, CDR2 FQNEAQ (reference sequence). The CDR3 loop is CASSLDLWGVGQYF. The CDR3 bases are TGTGCCAGCAGCTTAGATCTATGGGGGGTCGGGCAGTATTTT.

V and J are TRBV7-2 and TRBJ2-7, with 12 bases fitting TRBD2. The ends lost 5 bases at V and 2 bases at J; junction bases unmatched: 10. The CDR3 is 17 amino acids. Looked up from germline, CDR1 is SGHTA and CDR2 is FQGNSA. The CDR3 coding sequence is TGTGCCAGCAGCAAGACTAGCGGGAGTCCTAATACCTACGAGCAGTACTTC. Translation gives CASSKTSGSPNTYEQYF.

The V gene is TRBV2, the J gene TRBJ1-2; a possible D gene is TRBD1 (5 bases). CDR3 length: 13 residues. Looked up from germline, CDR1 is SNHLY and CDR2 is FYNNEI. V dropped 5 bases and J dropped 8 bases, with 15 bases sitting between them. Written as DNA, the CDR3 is TGTGCCAGCAGTTACCGGGGCCTAGAGGGCTACACCTTC. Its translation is CASSYRGLEGYTF.

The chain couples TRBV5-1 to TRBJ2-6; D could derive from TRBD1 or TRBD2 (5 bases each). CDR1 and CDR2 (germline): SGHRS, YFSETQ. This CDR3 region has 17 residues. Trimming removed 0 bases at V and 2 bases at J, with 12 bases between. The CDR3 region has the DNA TGCGCCAGCAGCTTGGGGTCAGGGACGACTGGGGCCAACGTCCTGACTTTC. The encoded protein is CASSLGSGTTGANVLTF.

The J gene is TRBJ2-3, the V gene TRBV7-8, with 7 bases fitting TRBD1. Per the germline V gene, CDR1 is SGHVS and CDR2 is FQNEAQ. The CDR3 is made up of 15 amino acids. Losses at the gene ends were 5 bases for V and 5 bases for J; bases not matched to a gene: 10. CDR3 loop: CASSRGGQALDTQYF. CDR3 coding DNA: TGTGCCAGCAGCCGTGGCGGACAGGCCTTAGATACGCAGTATTTT. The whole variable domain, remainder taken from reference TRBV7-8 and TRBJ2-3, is GAGVSQSPRYKVAKRGQDVALRCDPISGHVSLFWYQQALGQGPEFLTYFQNEAQLDKSGLPSDRFFAERPEGSVSTLKIQRTQQEDSAVYLCASSRGGQALDTQYFGPGTRLTVL.

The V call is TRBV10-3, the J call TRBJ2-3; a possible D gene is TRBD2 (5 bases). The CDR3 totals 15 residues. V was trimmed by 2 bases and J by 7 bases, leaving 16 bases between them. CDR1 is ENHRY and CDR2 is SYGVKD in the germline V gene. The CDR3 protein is CAISEQLPGVNTQYF. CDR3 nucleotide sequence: TGTGCCATCAGTGAGCAACTGCCCGGGGTAAATACGCAGTATTTT.

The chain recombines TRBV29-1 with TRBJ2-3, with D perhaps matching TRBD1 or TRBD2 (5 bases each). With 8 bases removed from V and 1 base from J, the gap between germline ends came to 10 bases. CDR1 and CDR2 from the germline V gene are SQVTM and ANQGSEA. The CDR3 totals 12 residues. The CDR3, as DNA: TGCAGCTGGGACGCCGGCACAGATACGCAGTATTTT. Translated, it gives CSWDAGTDTQYF.

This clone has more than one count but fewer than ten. The CDR3, as DNA: TGTGCCAGCAAGGACAGGGGAAGCGCAAACATTCAGTACTTC. As protein: CASKDRGSANIQYF. The rearrangement joins TRBV19 to TRBJ2-4; 9 bases line up with TRBD1. The V segment lost 9 bases and the J segment 6 bases; nucleotides outside the gene matches: 9. CDR1 LNHDA and CDR2 SQIVND come from the germline V gene (reference sequence). This CDR3 contains 14 residues.

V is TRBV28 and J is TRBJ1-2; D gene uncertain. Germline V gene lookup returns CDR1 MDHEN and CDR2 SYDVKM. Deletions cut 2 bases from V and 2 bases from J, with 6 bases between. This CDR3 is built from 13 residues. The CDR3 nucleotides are TGTGCCAGCAGTTTAACCGTCAACTATGGCTACACCTTC. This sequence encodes CASSLTVNYGYTF.

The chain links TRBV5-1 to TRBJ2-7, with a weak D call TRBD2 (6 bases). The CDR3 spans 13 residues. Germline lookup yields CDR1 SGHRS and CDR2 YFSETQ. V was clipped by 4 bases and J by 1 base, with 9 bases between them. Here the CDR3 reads CASSPEGSYEQYF. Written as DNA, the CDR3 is TGCGCCAGCAGCCCGGAGGGTTCCTACGAGCAGTACTTC.

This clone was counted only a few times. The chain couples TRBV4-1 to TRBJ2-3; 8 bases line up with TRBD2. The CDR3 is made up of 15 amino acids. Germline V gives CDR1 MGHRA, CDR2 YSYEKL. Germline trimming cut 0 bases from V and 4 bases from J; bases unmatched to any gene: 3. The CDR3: CASSQETGGADTQYF. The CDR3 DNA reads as TGCGCCAGCAGCCAAGAAACGGGAGGGGCAGATACGCAGTATTTT.

The CDR3 bases are TGTGCCAGCAGGCGGACTAGCGGGAGCTCCTACGAGCAGTACTTC. Translating it yields CASRRTSGSSYEQYF. The rearrangement joins TRBV28 to TRBJ2-7; TRBD2 agrees at 13 bases. The CDR3 has 15 amino acids. The germline V gene has CDR1 MDHEN and CDR2 SYDVKM. The junction had 2 bases not matched to a gene; V was cut back by 6 bases and J by 0 bases.

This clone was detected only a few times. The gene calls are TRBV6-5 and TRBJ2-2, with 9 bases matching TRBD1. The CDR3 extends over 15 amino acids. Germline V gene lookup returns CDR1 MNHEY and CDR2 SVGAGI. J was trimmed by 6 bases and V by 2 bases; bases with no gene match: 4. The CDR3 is CASSYGQGRAGELFF. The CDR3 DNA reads TGTGCCAGCAGTTACGGACAGGGGAGAGCCGGGGAGCTGTTTTTT.

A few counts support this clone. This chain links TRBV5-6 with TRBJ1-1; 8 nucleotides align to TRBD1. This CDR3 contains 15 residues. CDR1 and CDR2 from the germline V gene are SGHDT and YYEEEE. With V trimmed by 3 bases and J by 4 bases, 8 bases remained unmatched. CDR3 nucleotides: TGTGCCAGCAGCTCCGTAGACAGGGGTGGCACTGAAGCTTTCTTT. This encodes CASSSVDRGGTEAFF.

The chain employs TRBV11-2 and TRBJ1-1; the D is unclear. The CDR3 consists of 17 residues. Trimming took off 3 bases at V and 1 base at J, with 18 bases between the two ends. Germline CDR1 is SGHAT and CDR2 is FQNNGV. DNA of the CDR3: TGTGCCAGCAGCTTTCTCCGGATAGGGTGGCGGAACACTGAAGCTTTCTTT. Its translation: CASSFLRIGWRNTEAFF.

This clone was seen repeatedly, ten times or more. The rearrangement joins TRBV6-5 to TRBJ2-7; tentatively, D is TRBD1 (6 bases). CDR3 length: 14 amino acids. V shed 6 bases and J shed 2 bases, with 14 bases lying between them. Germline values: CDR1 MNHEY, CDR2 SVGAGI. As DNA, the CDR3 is TGTGCCAGCAGCCAAACAGGGAGTGCCTACGAGCAGTACTTC. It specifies CASSQTGSAYEQYF.